This T cell receptor beta chain was found in a study of control samples from healthy donors and cancer patients. Measured with immunoSEQ multiplex PCR; TCRdb has only the in-frame clones, and not every one. The table includes some 97,000 clones, less than 90% detected once. Trimming removed 1 base at V and 3 bases at J, with 15 bases between. There are 16 residues in the CDR3. Germline values: CDR1 SGHVS, CDR2 FQNEAQ. This sequence joins TRBV7-8 and TRBJ1-1; D may be TRBD1 (5 bases). The clonotype comes from a woman in her fifties or sixties in good health. Sample: blood. The CDR3 loop reads CASSLGSQGRDTEAFF. The CDR3 nucleotides read TGTGCCAGCAGCTTAGGGTCCCAGGGAAGGGACACTGAAGCTTTCTTT.